This TCR beta chain was sequenced in a study of T cell responses to AZD1222 COVID-19 vaccine. Regarding the study as a whole: Spike-specific TCR breadth and depth were elevated following two AZD1222 doses. Baseline serostatus was positive in only six or seven AZD1222 recipients.

The CDR3 has 14 residues. J was trimmed by 6 bases and V by 3 bases; bases with no gene match: 5. Germline lookup yields CDR1 MDHEN and CDR2 SYDVKM. Sequencing used immunoSEQ multiplex PCR; TCRdb keeps in-frame clones, though not all of them. Altogether approximately 170,000 clones are present, around 88% being singletons, with the ten largest covering over 1%. Remarks on this clone: Antigen unknown.

This chain links TRBV28 with TRBJ1-2; 9 nucleotides agree with TRBD1. The specimen was peripheral blood, collected 28 days after the second AZD1222 dose. This receptor was obtained from an adult who received the AZD1222 COVID-19 vaccine. This chain's CDR3 is CASSLGDRVHGYTF. In DNA form, the CDR3 reads TGTGCCAGCAGTTTGGGGGACAGGGTTCATGGCTACACCTTC.